The rows below give T cell receptor beta chains drawn from one sample of a study of cytomegalovirus exposure and HLA in healthy donors. Method: immunoSEQ multiplex PCR; TCRdb's copy keeps in-frame clones and lacks some. The sample has 200,000 or so clones, roughly 80% seen once. Sequenced: PBMCs. Every receptor here comes from a man aged 25-40 years in good health and CMV-seronegative. CDR3s include the opening cysteine and the closing phenylalanine or tryptophan. D genes are given only for firm matches. Where a row states a size, it is once, few, many or the class of an expanded clone; other rows omit it.

J gene	V gene	D gene	clone size	CDR3 DNA	CDR3 protein
TRBJ1-6	TRBV6-6	NA	NA	TGTGCCAGCCGGGAAAACGCCTATAATTCACCCCTCCACTTT	CASRENAYNSPLHF
TRBJ1-5	TRBV6-1	NA	NA	TGTGCCAGCAGTGAAGATCGTGTACACAATCAGCCCCAGCATTTT	CASSEDRVHNQPQHF
TRBJ1-1	TRBV6-5	NA	NA	TGTGCCAGCAGTCTATGGGGGCAGGGTTGGACTGAAGCTTTCTTT	CASSLWGQGWTEAFF
TRBJ2-7	TRBV19	NA	NA	TGTGCCAGTAGTATGGAGGGGCGGCTTAACAACGAGCAGTACTTC	CASSMEGRLNNEQYF
TRBJ1-6	TRBV7-9	NA	NA	TGTGCCAGCAGCTTCATCGCAGGGCAATATTCACCCCTCCACTTT	CASSFIAGQYSPLHF
TRBJ2-7	TRBV2	NA	NA	TGTGCCAGCATGGAGGGCACCTTCTCCTACGAGCAGTACTTC	CASMEGTFSYEQYF
TRBJ2-7	TRBV7-9	NA	NA	TGTGCCAGCAGCTTACGGCAGGCATCCTACGAGCAGTACTTC	CASSLRQASYEQYF
TRBJ2-1	TRBV19	NA	NA	TGTGCCAGTAGTATTACTGCCGACAATGAGCAGTTCTTC	CASSITADNEQFF
TRBJ2-1	TRBV5-1	NA	NA	TGCGCCAGCACCCTATCGTACAATGAGCAGTTCTTC	CASTLSYNEQFF
TRBJ2-7	TRBV2	NA	NA	TGTGCCAGCAGTGTGGAGGCCTCCTACGAGCAGTACTTC	CASSVEASYEQYF
TRBJ2-1	TRBV7-9	TRBD2	NA	TGTGCCAGCAGCTTAGGCGGGGGGGCCTGGGATGAGCAGTTCTTC	CASSLGGGAWDEQFF
TRBJ2-1	TRBV5-1	NA	few	TGCGCCAGCAGCGGGGGCACCTCCTACAATGAGCAGTTCTTC	CASSGGTSYNEQFF
TRBJ2-7	TRBV18	TRBD2	few	TGTGCCAGCACGGGACTAGCGGATTACGAGCAGTACTTC	CASTGLADYEQYF
TRBJ2-7	TRBV6-1	NA	NA	TGTGCCAGCAGTGAACAGGTATGGTTGGAGCAGTACTTC	CASSEQVWLEQYF
TRBJ2-1	TRBV28	TRBD2	few	TGTGCCTCCCGGGGGGGAGGGGCTTACAATGAGCAGTTCTTC	CASRGGGAYNEQFF
TRBJ1-2	TRBV4-1	TRBD1	NA	TGCGCCAGCAGCCAAGCCGGGACAGACTATGGCTACACCTTC	CASSQAGTDYGYTF
TRBJ2-2	TRBV11-2	NA	NA	TGTGCCAGCAGCCTCCCGGGACATCCTACCGGGGAGCTGTTTTTT	CASSLPGHPTGELFF
TRBJ2-3	TRBV4-1	TRBD1	NA	TGCGCCAGCAGCCAAGGGACAGGGGGCACAGATACGCAGTATTTT	CASSQGTGGTDTQYF
TRBJ1-2	TRBV6-1	NA	NA	TGTGCCAGCAGTGAACGTCGCAGGTCCTATGGCTACACCTTC	CASSERRRSYGYTF
TRBJ2-2	TRBV28	TRBD1	NA	TGTGCCAGCAGTTCCGGACAGGGAATGGATTTGATCGGGGAGCTGTTTTTT	CASSSGQGMDLIGELFF
TRBJ2-7	TRBV10-3	NA	NA	TGTGCCATCAGTGACACCCAGGGTGGAGACGAGCAGTACTTC	CAISDTQGGDEQYF
TRBJ2-7	TRBV6-5	NA	NA	TGTGCCAGCAGTTACAACCGGGGGAGCTACGAGCAGTACTTC	CASSYNRGSYEQYF
TRBJ1-4	TRBV27	TRBD1	NA	TGTGCCAGCAGTTTCCGACAGACAGGGGGCGCGAATGAAAAACTGTTTTTT	CASSFRQTGGANEKLFF
TRBJ2-1	TRBV6-5	NA	NA	TGTGCCAGCAGTTATTACGGGGACAATGAGCAGTTCTTC	CASSYYGDNEQFF
TRBJ2-1	TRBV11-2	TRBD2	NA	TGTGCCAGCAGCTTAGTTCCAGCGGGGGGGCCGTTTGAGCAGTTCTTC	CASSLVPAGGPFEQFF
TRBJ1-3	TRBV5-4	NA	NA	TGTGCCAGCAGCTCTCAGGGATCTGGAAACACCATATATTTT	CASSSQGSGNTIYF
TRBJ1-2	TRBV5-4	TRBD1	once	TGTGCCAGCAGCTTTTTAGACAGGGGGTCGACTGGCGGCTACACCTTC	CASSFLDRGSTGGYTF
TRBJ2-3	TRBV6-5	NA	NA	TGTGCCAGCAGCCCAGGACTAACGAGCACAGATACGCAGTATTTT	CASSPGLTSTDTQYF
TRBJ2-5	TRBV7-8	NA	NA	TGTGCCAGCAGCTTAAGGGGGACGAGGGAGCAGTACTTC	CASSLRGTREQYF
TRBJ1-1	TRBV14	TRBD1	NA	TGTGCCAGCAGCCCGGTTTACTACAGGGGGGATCCGAACACTGAAGCTTTCTTT	CASSPVYYRGDPNTEAFF
TRBJ2-3	TRBV9	TRBD2	NA	TGTGCCAGCAGCGTAGCCGTGGGGGGGAGCACAGATACGCAGTATTTT	CASSVAVGGSTDTQYF
TRBJ1-1	TRBV6-5	NA	once	TGTGCCAGCAATGACAGGCGGAGGATGAACACTGAAGCTTTCTTT	CASNDRRRMNTEAFF
TRBJ2-3	TRBV29-1	NA	NA	TGCAGCGTTGAAGGAGGGCAAGTTACGCAGTATTTT	CSVEGGQVTQYF
TRBJ2-4	TRBV5-6	TRBD2	NA	TGTGCCAGCAGCTTGGCCCTGGGCGGGGGAGTAAACATTCAGTACTTC	CASSLALGGGVNIQYF
TRBJ2-7	TRBV28	NA	NA	TGTGCCAGCAGGGCGGGACAGTCCTACGAGCAGTACTTC	CASRAGQSYEQYF
TRBJ1-5	TRBV4-2	NA	NA	TGTGCCAGCAGCCAAGATCTAGGGGTAAATCAGCCCCAGCATTTT	CASSQDLGVNQPQHF
TRBJ2-7	TRBV7-8	NA	NA	TGTGCCAGCAGCCTCCCGGGACTTTACGAGCAGTACTTC	CASSLPGLYEQYF
TRBJ2-7	TRBV10-3	TRBD2	NA	TGTGCCATCAGTAACGGACTAGCGGGGGCCTTCTACGAGCAGTACTTC	CAISNGLAGAFYEQYF
TRBJ1-2	TRBV28	NA	NA	TGTGCCAGCACCTCGAGGTTGGGCTACACCTTC	CASTSRLGYTF
TRBJ2-7	TRBV5-1	NA	NA	TGCGCCAGCCGAAGGACTGCGAGCTCCTACGAGCAGTACTTC	CASRRTASSYEQYF
TRBJ2-3	TRBV2	NA	NA	TGTGCCAGCGGACTGGGAGATACGCAGTATTTT	CASGLGDTQYF
TRBJ1-2	TRBV6-1	NA	NA	TGTGCCAGCAGTGAACTTCGGGGTGCAGGCTACACCTTC	CASSELRGAGYTF
TRBJ1-2	TRBV29-1	NA	few	TGCAGCGTTGTCTTCAGGTTTGGCTACACCTTC	CSVVFRFGYTF
TRBJ2-3	TRBV27	NA	NA	TGTGCCAGCTCTGAGGTGGTCACAGATACGCAGTATTTT	CASSEVVTDTQYF